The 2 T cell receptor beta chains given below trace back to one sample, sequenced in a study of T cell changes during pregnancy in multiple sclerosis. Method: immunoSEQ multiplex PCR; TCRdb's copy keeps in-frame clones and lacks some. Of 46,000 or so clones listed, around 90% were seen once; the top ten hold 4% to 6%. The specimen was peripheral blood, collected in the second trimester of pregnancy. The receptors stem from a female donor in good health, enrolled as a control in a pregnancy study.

CDR3: CASSVEASGELFF. The CDR3 bases are TGTGCCAGCAGCGTAGAAGCTAGCGGGGAGCTGTTTTTT. The genes are TRBV9 and TRBJ2-2; D remains unclear. Trimming stripped 0 bases from V and 7 bases from J, with 7 bases between. Germline V gene lookup returns CDR1 SGDLS and CDR2 YYNGEE. The CDR3 is 13 residues long. The whole variable domain, filled in from reference TRBV9 and TRBJ2-2, reads DSGVTQTPKHLITATGQRVTLRCSPRSGDLSVYWYQQSLDQGLQFLIQYYNGEERAKGNILERFSAQQFPDLHSELNLSSLELGDSALYFCASSVEASGELFFGEGSRLTVL.

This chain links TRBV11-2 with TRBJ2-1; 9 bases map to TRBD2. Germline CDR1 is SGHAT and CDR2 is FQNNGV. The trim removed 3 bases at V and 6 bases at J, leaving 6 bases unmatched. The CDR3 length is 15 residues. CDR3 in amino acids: CASSFGTSIVNEQFF. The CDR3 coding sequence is TGTGCCAGCAGCTTTGGGACTAGCATAGTCAATGAGCAGTTCTTC.